These 20 T cell receptor beta chains share one sample of origin, sequenced in a study of beta chain features in type 1 diabetes. The isolated RNA, all of it, was reverse transcribed, so expressed TCRB transcripts were what got sequenced. Only in-frame clones appear in the TCRdb table, and some are missing; sequencing was by immunoSEQ multiplex PCR. Here the sample spans over 300,000 clones, 8% being singletons. Sequenced: central memory CD4+ T cells from blood. The receptors come from a woman between 18 and 29 years old in good health.

This clone was detected many times. The chain links TRBV5-4 to TRBJ2-1; 10 bases are a match to TRBD2. Losses at the gene ends were 3 bases for V and 3 bases for J; bases not matched to a gene: 9. Germline CDR1 reads SGHNT; CDR2 reads YYREEE (reference sequence). The CDR3 has 17 amino acids. The CDR3 region is CASSSYTGLASYNEQFF. CDR3 coding DNA: TGTGCCAGCAGCTCCTACACGGGACTAGCGAGCTACAATGAGCAGTTCTTC.

A note on this clone: Within the sample, other DNA sequences also encode this same CDR3. CDR3 coding DNA: TGTGCCAGCAGCTCCGGACAGGGTGATACGCAGTATTTT. This encodes CASSSGQGDTQYF. The chain couples TRBV11-2 to TRBJ2-3, with 8 bases lining up with TRBD1. Germline-derived CDR1 and CDR2 are SGHAT and FQNNGV. Losses at the gene ends were 4 bases for V and 6 bases for J; bases not matched to a gene: 3. The CDR3 is 13 amino acids. Supplemented by reference TRBV11-2 and TRBJ2-3, the full variable domain reads EAGVAQSPRYKIIEKRQSVAFWCNPISGHATLYWYQQILGQGPKLLIQFQNNGVVDDSQLPKDRFSAERLKGVDSTLKIQPAKLEDSAVYLCASSSGQGDTQYFGPGTRLTVL.

This clone was detected many times. This chain connects TRBV5-1 to TRBJ2-1; tentative D call: TRBD1 (5 bases). Per germline, CDR1 SGHRS and CDR2 YFSETQ. The CDR3 totals 16 residues. The V and J ends lost 1 base and 6 bases respectively, with 17 bases between them. CDR3 sequence: CASSLQVAGFTNEQFF. The CDR3 region has the DNA TGCGCCAGCAGCTTGCAGGTAGCAGGGTTCACCAATGAGCAGTTCTTC.

This clone came up a few times. The chain is built from TRBV5-4 and TRBJ2-5, with D uncertain. V shed 3 bases and J shed 1 base, with 13 bases lying between them. Per germline, CDR1 SGHNT and CDR2 YYREEE (reference sequence). The CDR3 covers 15 residues. Here the CDR3 DNA reads TGTGCCAGCAGCTCGTGGAAAGAGCCCCAAGAGACCCAGTACTTC. Its translation: CASSSWKEPQETQYF.

This clone was observed a few times. The chain employs TRBV7-2 and TRBJ2-5, with D possibly being TRBD1 or TRBD2 (5 bases each). Judging by the DNA end, TRBJ2-7 fits better; the J call may be wrong. Germline CDR1 and CDR2: SGHTA and FQGNSA. The CDR3 has 15 residues. CDR3 residues: CASSPAPGRLYEQYF. The CDR3 DNA follows: TGTGCCAGCAGCCCCGCGCCGGGACGGTTGTACGAGCAGTACTTC.

V is TRBV7-2 and J is TRBJ2-3; the D gene is possibly TRBD2 (6 bases). The V end lost 4 bases, the J end lost 5 bases, and 16 bases lay between the germline ends. Germline V gene lookup returns CDR1 SGHTA and CDR2 FQGNSA. This CDR3 contains 15 residues. CDR3 protein: CASSSQTSFIDTQYF. The CDR3 DNA follows: TGTGCCAGCAGCTCCCAGACTAGTTTCATAGATACGCAGTATTTT.

The chain links TRBV9 to TRBJ1-1; D is unclear. The CDR3 has 15 amino acids. Germline-derived CDR1 and CDR2 are SGDLS and YYNGEE. V gave up 3 bases and J gave up 0 bases, with 12 bases separating them. The CDR3 coding sequence is TGTGCCAGCAGCGCACTCCCCTTATTGAACACTGAAGCTTTCTTT. This gives the protein CASSALPLLNTEAFF. Full variable domain (missing parts from reference TRBV9 and TRBJ1-1): DSGVTQTPKHLITATGQRVTLRCSPRSGDLSVYWYQQSLDQGLQFLIQYYNGEERAKGNILERFSAQQFPDLHSELNLSSLELGDSALYFCASSALPLLNTEAFFGQGTRLTVV.

This clone came up many times. This chain's CDR3 is CAISEGVVFRAGYTF. The CDR3 DNA is TGTGCCATCAGTGAAGGTGTCGTATTCAGGGCTGGCTACACCTTC. This rearrangement joins TRBV10-3 to TRBJ1-2, with TRBD1 as a possible D gene (5 bases). Per germline, CDR1 ENHRY and CDR2 SYGVKD. This CDR3 is 15 amino acids long. Between the trimmed V and J ends, which lost 3 bases and 7 bases, there was a span of 18 bases.

This clone showed up just a few times. This chain connects TRBV6-1 to TRBJ2-1; the match to TRBD2 covers 7 bases. In germline, CDR1 is MNHNS, CDR2 SASEGT. Trimming removed 5 bases from V and 0 bases from J; junction bases left unmatched: 4. This CDR3 has 15 residues. The CDR3 nucleotides are TGTGCCAGCAGTTTTGGGACTACCTCCTACAATGAGCAGTTCTTC. It encodes CASSFGTTSYNEQFF.

J is TRBJ2-7 and V is TRBV7-2, with 9 bases aligning to TRBD2. CDR1 and CDR2 from the germline V gene are SGHTA and FQGNSA. Trimming at V came to 5 bases and at J to 4 bases, leaving 9 bases not matched to a gene. This CDR3 region has 15 residues. Written as DNA, the CDR3 is TGTGCCAGCAGCGTAGGCGCTAGCGGGATTTACGAGCAGTACTTC. Translating it yields CASSVGASGIYEQYF.

This clone was found a few times. The gene calls are TRBV5-1 and TRBJ2-2; TRBD1 matches at 8 bases. The CDR3 length is 16 residues. In germline, CDR1 is SGHRS, CDR2 YFSETQ. The trim removed 0 bases at V and 6 bases at J, leaving 7 bases unmatched. CDR3 in DNA: TGCGCCAGCAGCTTGGCCGGACAGGGAGTTCCCGGGGAGCTGTTTTTT. This codes for CASSLAGQGVPGELFF.

The chain carries TRBV7-8 and TRBJ2-5, with 9 bases fitting TRBD1. Per germline, CDR1 SGHVS and CDR2 FQNEAQ. This CDR3 comprises 14 residues. Trimming at V came to 6 bases and at J to 4 bases, leaving 6 bases not matched to a gene. As DNA, the CDR3 is TGTGCCAGCAGGAACAGGGGGCGCGGAGAGACCCAGTACTTC. It codes for CASRNRGRGETQYF.

This clone has more than one count but fewer than ten. The chain joins TRBV29-1 to TRBJ1-1; perhaps TRBD1 as D (5 bases). Trimming stripped 7 bases from V and 3 bases from J, with 15 bases between. The CDR3 consists of 13 residues. CDR1 is SQVTM, CDR2 ANQGSEA, per germline. CDR3 sequence: CSAERGTYTEAFF. In DNA, the CDR3 is TGCAGCGCGGAGCGGGGGACTTACACTGAAGCTTTCTTT.

The table lists this clone with a few counts. This chain links TRBV13 with TRBJ2-3; 11 positions match TRBD2. Germline V gene sequence: CDR1 PRHDT, CDR2 FYEKMQ (reference sequence). The CDR3 totals 14 residues. Trimming at V came to 2 bases and at J to 6 bases, leaving 1 base not matched to a gene. The CDR3 DNA is TGTGCCAGCAGCTTAATAGCGGGAGGGGATACGCAGTATTTT. Amino acids: CASSLIAGGDTQYF.

This clone has more than one count but fewer than ten. The rearrangement links TRBV15 to TRBJ2-5; possible D gene TRBD1, 6 bases. Per the germline V gene, CDR1 is LNHNV and CDR2 is YYDKDF (reference sequence). The CDR3 loop spans 17 amino acids. V shed 0 bases and J shed 1 base, with 15 bases lying between them. CDR3 in DNA: TGTGCCACCAGCAGAGATACAGGGTCTAGGGGCCAAGAGACCCAGTACTTC. The encoded protein is CATSRDTGSRGQETQYF.

This clone has a count of ten or more. The V call is TRBV7-9, the J call TRBJ2-1; 8 nucleotides line up with TRBD2. Germline lookup yields CDR1 SEHNR and CDR2 FQNEAQ (reference sequence). The CDR3 contains 13 residues. The V segment lost 5 bases and the J segment 5 bases; nucleotides outside the gene matches: 2. CDR3 DNA: TGTGCCAGCAGCGTTAGCGGGAACAATGAGCAGTTCTTC. The encoded protein is CASSVSGNNEQFF.

V and J are TRBV5-6 and TRBJ2-5; perhaps TRBD1 as D (5 bases). Germline CDR1 SGHDT, CDR2 YYEEEE. V shed 4 bases and J shed 0 bases, with 13 bases lying between them. The CDR3 runs 15 residues. For the CDR3, the DNA is TGTGCCAGCAGCGGAGCCGACAGATACCAAGAGACCCAGTACTTC. Protein product: CASSGADRYQETQYF. The whole variable domain, filled in from reference TRBV5-6 and TRBJ2-5, reads DAGVTQSPTHLIKTRGQQVTLRCSPKSGHDTVSWYQQALGQGPQFIFQYYEEEERQRGNFPDRFSGHQFPNYSSELNVNALLLGDSALYLCASSGADRYQETQYFGPGTRLLVL.

V is TRBV7-9 and J is TRBJ1-3; possible D gene TRBD1, 6 bases. Deletions cut 5 bases from V and 6 bases from J, with 11 bases between. The CDR3 extends over 13 amino acids. Germline-derived CDR1 and CDR2 are SEHNR and FQNEAQ (reference sequence). Here the CDR3 DNA reads TGTGCCAGCAGCGCCGACAGGATAAACACCATATATTTT. It yields the protein CASSADRINTIYF.

V and J are TRBV18 and TRBJ2-1, with no clear D. The V gene's germline CDR1 is KGHSH and CDR2 LQKENI. The CDR3 runs 17 residues. Between the trimmed V and J ends, which lost 0 bases and 2 bases, there was a span of 14 bases. The CDR3 DNA sequence: TGTGCCAGCTCACCACCGGCGCTGGCGGCGGCCTACAATGAGCAGTTCTTC. Translating it yields CASSPPALAAAYNEQFF.

This clone occurred a few times. The chain uses TRBV5-4 and TRBJ2-7, with D unresolved. This CDR3 spans 11 amino acids. The V and J ends lost 0 bases and 7 bases respectively, with 5 bases between them. Germline V CDR1 and CDR2: SGHNT, YYREEE (reference sequence). CDR3 region: CASSLGAEQYF. In DNA, the CDR3 is TGTGCCAGCAGCTTGGGTGCTGAGCAGTACTTC.